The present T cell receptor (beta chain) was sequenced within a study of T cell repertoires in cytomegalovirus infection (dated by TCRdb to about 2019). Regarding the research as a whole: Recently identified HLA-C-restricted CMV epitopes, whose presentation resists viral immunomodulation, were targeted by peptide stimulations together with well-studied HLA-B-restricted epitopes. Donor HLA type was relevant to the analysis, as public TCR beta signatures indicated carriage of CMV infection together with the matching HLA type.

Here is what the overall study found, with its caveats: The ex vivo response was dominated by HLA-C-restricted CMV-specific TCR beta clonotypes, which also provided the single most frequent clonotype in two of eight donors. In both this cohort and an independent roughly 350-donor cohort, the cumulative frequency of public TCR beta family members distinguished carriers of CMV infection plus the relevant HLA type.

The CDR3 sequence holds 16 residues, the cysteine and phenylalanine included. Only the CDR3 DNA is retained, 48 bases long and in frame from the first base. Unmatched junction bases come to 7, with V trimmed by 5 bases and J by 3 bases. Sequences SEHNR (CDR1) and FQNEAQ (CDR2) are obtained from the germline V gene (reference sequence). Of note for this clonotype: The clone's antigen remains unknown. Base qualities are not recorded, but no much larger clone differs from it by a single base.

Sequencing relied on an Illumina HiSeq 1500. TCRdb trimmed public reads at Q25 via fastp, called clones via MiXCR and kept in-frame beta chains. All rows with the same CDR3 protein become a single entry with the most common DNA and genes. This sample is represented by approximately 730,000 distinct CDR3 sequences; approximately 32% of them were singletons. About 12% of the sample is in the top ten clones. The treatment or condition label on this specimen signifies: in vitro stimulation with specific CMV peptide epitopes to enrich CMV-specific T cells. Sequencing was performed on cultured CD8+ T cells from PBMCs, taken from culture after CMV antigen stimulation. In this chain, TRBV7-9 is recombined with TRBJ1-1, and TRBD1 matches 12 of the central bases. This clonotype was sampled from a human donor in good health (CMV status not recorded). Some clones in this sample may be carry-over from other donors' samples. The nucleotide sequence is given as TGTGCCAGCAGCGTAGGGACAGGGGGCGCCTACACTGAAGCTTTCTTT. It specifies CASSVGTGGAYTEAFF. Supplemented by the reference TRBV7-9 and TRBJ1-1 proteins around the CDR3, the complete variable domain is DTGVSQNPRHKITKRGQNVTFRCDPISEHNRLYWYRQTLGQGPEFLTYFQNEAQLEKSRLLSDRFSAERPKGSFSTLEIQRTEQGDSAMYLCASSVGTGGAYTEAFFGQGTRLTVV.